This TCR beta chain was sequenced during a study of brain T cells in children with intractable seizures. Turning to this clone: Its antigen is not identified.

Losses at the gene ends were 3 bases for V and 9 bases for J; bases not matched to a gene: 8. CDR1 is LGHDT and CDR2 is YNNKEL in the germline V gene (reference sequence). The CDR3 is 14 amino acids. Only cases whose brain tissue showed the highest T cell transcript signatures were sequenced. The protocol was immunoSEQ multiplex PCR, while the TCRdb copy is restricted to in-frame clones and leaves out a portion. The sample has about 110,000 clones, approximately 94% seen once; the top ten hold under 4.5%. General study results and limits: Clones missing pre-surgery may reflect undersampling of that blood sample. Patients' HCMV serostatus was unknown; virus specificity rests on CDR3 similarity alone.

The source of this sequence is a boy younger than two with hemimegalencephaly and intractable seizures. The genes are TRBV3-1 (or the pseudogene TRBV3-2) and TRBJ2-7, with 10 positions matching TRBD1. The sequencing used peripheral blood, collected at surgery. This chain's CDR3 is CASSHPGTGDGQYF. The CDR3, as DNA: TGTGCCAGCAGCCACCCCGGGACAGGGGATGGGCAGTACTTC.